This record covers a single TCR beta chain. Its antigen target is currently unknown. The record has no base qualities; no much larger clone is one base away. The data derive from a study of shared clonotypes between healthy human individuals (dated by TCRdb to between 2020 and 2021). Turning to the overall study: The cohort comprised a couple of women and a few men aged 18 to 49 years. Per donor, leukapheresis produced somewhere between about 0.8 and 9.5 billion PBMCs. For each donor, three plates each were used for CD4 naive and CD4 memory, two plates were used for CD8 naive, and one plate was used for CD8 memory. To increase sequencing depth and limit assay-specific biases, TCR repertoire library preparation and sequencing were carried out by different laboratories using diverse techniques. To estimate repertoire size and how much clonotype sharing occurs between individuals, the study deeply sequenced the blood TCR repertoires of several healthy adults.

CD8 naive samples consisted of CD45RO-negative cells that were positively selected for CCR7, yielding a CD45RA+CCR7+ population without TemRA cells. The donors were healthy, HIV-negative adults with no recently reported acute infections or vaccinations. Every donor was a Caucasian adult living in Nashville, Tennessee, USA. Blood was collected by leukapheresis, and PBMCs were isolated by Ficoll-Histopaque density gradient centrifugation and then cryopreserved in liquid nitrogen vapor phase. Analytical flow cytometry was used to check the purity and quantity of each magnetically sorted T cell population. Each sorted fraction had its genomic DNA isolated and then quantified by UV absorbance on a Nanodrop 2000c. Using the deep immunoSEQ assay, TCR CDR3 regions were amplified from genomic DNA by multiplex PCR. For each cell subset, the extracted genomic DNA was distributed evenly across all wells of several immunoSEQ 96-well plates, and each plate served as one replicate. For sorted subsets, each replicate PCR was loaded with roughly 0.2 ug genomic DNA, equivalent to 32,000 or so T cell genomes. The purified libraries were quantified using a Qubit 3.0 fluorometer, sized with a Bioanalyzer 2100, and then quantified again using the KAPA Library Quantification kit. Each immunoSEQ 96-well plate was sequenced on its own single-read 150-cycle Illumina NextSeq 550 flow cell. The original pipeline was this. Because the immunoSEQ output held only junctional sequences and lacked quality scores, the filtering could not match the filtering applied to full-length reads. Sequences were annotated with PyIR, a Python wrapper for IgBLAST v1.9, and V/J genes and CDR3 were assigned using IMGT germline references. Reads were filtered out if the reads had weak V/J assignments (E-value above 1e-6), no CDR3, stop codons, out-of-frame junctions, or ambiguous translated residues. V3J clonotypes were defined by identical inferred V gene, J gene, and CDR3 amino acid sequence. The percentage overlap between two repertoires was calculated by dividing the number of shared unique clonotypes by the size of the smaller repertoire. Three approaches were used to assess repertoire richness: RTK rarefaction, the Chao1 estimator, and Recon v2.1 estimates of unobserved clonotypes. OLGA was used to compute generation probabilities for all TCRbeta clonotypes that the gDNA method yielded from a handful of donors. Drawn from immuneACCESS, this table holds only the in-frame rearrangements with V and J called that TCRdb kept. Clones are partly lost; checked studies trace under half to an unresolved V gene and leave the rest unexplained. The DNA gave D and trimming, while V, J and clone size come from that table. This sample is represented by roughly 2.1 million clones; just over 90% of them were singletons. The top ten clones comprise under 2% of the sample.

Summary of the overall study and its limitations: Estimated clonotype richness was generally larger for naive than for memory subsets. Sampling was restricted to blood, and TCR repertoires in tissue are likely to differ from TCR repertoires in blood. Sharing across several donors was observed for approximately 5% of naive CD4, 3% to 3.5% of naive CD8, 2% to 2.5% of memory CD4, and around 0.4% of memory CD8 clonotypes. Rarefaction of sorted-subset datasets indicated incomplete sequencing despite the large sequencing depth. Pairwise subsampling led to the expectation that sequencing depth would affect the degree of clonotype sharing among donors. The genetic and exposure-history diversity represented was limited by the small number of donors. Compared with non-shared clonotypes, the clonotypes found in all four sorted-subset donors had higher generation probabilities.

This sequence originates from a young man in good health. Some clones in this sample may be carry-over from other donors' samples. Source material: naive CD8+ T cells from PBMCs. Per the publication, the cell subset or site label means: CD45RA+CCR7+.

At the DNA level, the sequence is TGTGCCATCAGTCCCAGTGGGGGGGCAAAGGTTAACGAGCAGTACTTC. Its protein reads: CAISPSGGAKVNEQYF. Recombination linked TRBV10-3 to TRBJ2-7; the D gene is possibly TRBD2, with 7 bases matching. V sheds 5 bases and J sheds 5 bases, leaving 22 bases between their ends. Spanning cysteine to phenylalanine, the CDR3 consists of 16 amino acids. Only the CDR3 DNA stays, 48 bases, in frame from base 1. CDR1 and CDR2 are read off the germline V gene as ENHRY and SYGVKD.